Following are 15 T cell receptor beta chains from one sample sequenced in a study of cytomegalovirus exposure and HLA in healthy donors. Researchers ran the PCR with 60 Vbeta and 13 Jbeta primers. TCRdb's copy holds only in-frame clones and misses some; the assay was immunoSEQ multiplex PCR. In the table there are about 87,000 clones, around 70% of which are singletons. The sample taken for sequencing was PBMCs. These receptors were taken from a man aged 30 to 45 in good health and CMV-seropositive.

The chain carries TRBV20-1 and TRBJ2-1, with a possible D match to TRBD2 (6 bases). V lost 5 bases to trimming and J lost 8 bases, with 10 bases between them. The CDR3 length is 11 residues. Germline CDR1 is DFQATT and CDR2 is SNEGSKA (reference sequence). The CDR3 nucleotides are TGCAGTGCTTCCTCGGGAGATGAGCAGTTCTTC. This gives the protein CSASSGDEQFF.

The CDR3 region is CASSRGETNEKLFF. The DNA of the CDR3 is TGTGCCAGCAGCCGGGGGGAGACTAATGAAAAACTGTTTTTT. The V and J genes are TRBV7-8 and TRBJ1-4; possible D gene TRBD1, 5 bases. The germline gives CDR1 SGHVS, CDR2 FQNEAQ. The CDR3 contains 14 residues. The V and J ends lost 5 bases and 2 bases respectively, with 9 bases between them.

This clone has just a few counts. Here the CDR3 DNA reads TGTGCCAGCAGCCAATTACTAGCGGGGGAGACCCAGTACTTC. This translates into CASSQLLAGETQYF. The genes are TRBV4-2 and TRBJ2-5, with 10 bases matching TRBD2. Unmatched junction bases numbered 2, after V lost 2 bases and J lost 5 bases. This CDR3 contains 14 residues. Germline-derived CDR1 and CDR2 are LGHNA and YNFKEQ.

This sequence joins TRBV6-5 and TRBJ2-1, with D unresolved. Trimming removed 5 bases from V and 6 bases from J, with 14 bases in between. This CDR3 comprises 14 residues. Germline V CDR1 and CDR2: MNHEY, SVGAGI. This CDR3 is CASSLQTPGNEQFF. CDR3 coding DNA: TGTGCCAGCAGTCTTCAAACACCGGGCAATGAGCAGTTCTTC.

The rearrangement links TRBV27 to TRBJ1-1, with 7 bases identical to TRBD1. Germline-derived CDR1 and CDR2 are MNHEY and SMNVEV (reference sequence). The CDR3 is 17 residues long. Trimming took 2 bases from V and 4 from J; bases not matched to a gene: 13. CDR3 sequence reads: CASSLLRQGMLSTEAFF. The CDR3 DNA follows: TGTGCCAGCAGTTTACTAAGACAGGGAATGTTGAGCACTGAAGCTTTCTTT.

In its sample, this clone was seen once. This chain joins TRBV28 and TRBJ2-3; weak D call: TRBD2 (7 bases). CDR3 length equals 13 residues. The V end was cut by 5 bases, the J end by 4 bases, with 10 bases between. Germline loops: CDR1 MDHEN, CDR2 SYDVKM. The chain's CDR3 is CASSRGGSDTQYF. CDR3 coding DNA: TGTGCCAGCAGTCGCGGGGGCTCAGATACGCAGTATTTT.

The CDR3 region is CASSQEAGQGANEQFF. The CDR3 DNA follows: TGTGCCAGCAGCCAAGAGGCGGGACAGGGGGCCAATGAGCAGTTCTTC. The rearrangement uses TRBV4-2 and TRBJ2-1; 12 bases fit TRBD1. This CDR3 has 16 amino acids. After removal of 0 bases from V and 6 bases from J, the junction contained 3 bases not matched to a gene. CDR1 and CDR2 (germline): LGHNA, YNFKEQ.

This clone was seen more than once but under ten times. The V call is TRBV6-4, the J call TRBJ2-2; weak D call: TRBD1 (6 bases). The V and J ends lost 5 bases and 7 bases respectively, with 11 bases between them. The CDR3 is 13 residues long. Germline lookup yields CDR1 MRHNA and CDR2 SNTAGT. CDR3: CASSKGDGGELFF. Written as DNA, the CDR3 is TGTGCCAGCAGTAAGGGGGACGGCGGGGAGCTGTTTTTT.

This clone was counted a single time. This chain links TRBV25-1 with TRBJ2-7; 9 nucleotides agree with TRBD2. Germline V CDR1 and CDR2: MGHDK, SYGVNS. The CDR3 is made up of 15 amino acids. Trimming cost V 5 bases and J 4 bases; bases outside gene matches: 9. The CDR3 coding sequence is TGTGCCAGCAGTTCCTCTAGCGGGATCCAGTACGAGCAGTACTTC. It yields the protein CASSSSSGIQYEQYF.

The chain has TRBV7-9 and TRBJ2-7; 7 positions agree with TRBD2. Trimming at V came to 0 bases and at J to 4 bases, leaving 6 bases not matched to a gene. Germline CDR1 is SEHNR and CDR2 is FQNEAQ (reference sequence). The CDR3 totals 15 residues. CDR3 in amino acids: CASSLASRGRYEQYF. The CDR3 bases are TGTGCCAGCAGCTTAGCATCGCGGGGGAGATACGAGCAGTACTTC. Full variable domain (remainder filled in from reference TRBV7-9 and TRBJ2-7): DTGVSQNPRHKITKRGQNVTFRCDPISEHNRLYWYRQTLGQGPEFLTYFQNEAQLEKSRLLSDRFSAERPKGSFSTLEIQRTEQGDSAMYLCASSLASRGRYEQYFGPGTRLTVT.

The chain has TRBV29-1 and TRBJ2-1, with TRBD1 matching 9 bases. This CDR3 is built from 15 residues. V was pared by 4 bases and J by 7 bases, with 11 bases of the junction left unmatched. Per the germline V gene, CDR1 is SQVTM and CDR2 is ANQGSEA. CDR3 protein: CSVGPRTGDMNEQFF. The CDR3 nucleotides are TGCAGCGTTGGACCGCGGACAGGGGATATGAATGAGCAGTTCTTC.

The chain joins TRBV5-1 to TRBJ2-7, with TRBD1 matching 9 bases. This CDR3 is built from 15 residues. With 3 bases clipped from V and 0 bases from J, the junction kept 4 bases outside the gene matches. Germline lookup yields CDR1 SGHRS and CDR2 YFSETQ. This chain's CDR3 is CASSSGTGLSYEQYF. Written as DNA, the CDR3 is TGCGCCAGCAGCTCCGGGACAGGGCTCTCCTACGAGCAGTACTTC.

The J gene is TRBJ2-7, the V gene TRBV7-9; D unclear. Germline V CDR1 and CDR2: SEHNR, FQNEAQ (reference sequence). This CDR3 region has 12 residues. With 3 bases removed from V and 0 bases from J, the gap between germline ends came to 3 bases. The CDR3 sequence is CASSFSSYEQYF. CDR3 nucleotide sequence: TGTGCCAGCAGCTTTAGCTCCTACGAGCAGTACTTC.

This chain links TRBV19 with TRBJ1-4, with 7 nucleotides matching TRBD1. Per the germline V gene, CDR1 is LNHDA and CDR2 is SQIVND (reference sequence). V gave up 5 bases and J gave up 8 bases; unmatched junction bases: 11. There are 15 residues in the CDR3. The CDR3 DNA is TGTGCCAGTAGTGACGACAGGGAGGTTGAGGAAAAACTGTTTTTT. It translates to CASSDDREVEEKLFF.

J is TRBJ1-5 and V is TRBV28; 7 nucleotides agree with TRBD1. This CDR3 comprises 14 residues. Germline lookup yields CDR1 MDHEN and CDR2 SYDVKM. V dropped 6 bases and J dropped 3; count of bases not matched to a gene: 5. CDR3 protein: CASSPGQTNQPQHF. The CDR3 DNA reads TGTGCCAGCAGCCCGGGACAGACCAATCAGCCCCAGCATTTT.